This is a list of T cell receptor beta chains from one sample in a study of cytomegalovirus exposure and HLA in healthy donors. The repertoire was sequenced with immunoSEQ multiplex PCR; TCRdb's copy has only in-frame clones and lacks some. The sample records under 150,000 clones, roughly 86% being singletons. The sequencing input was PBMCs. The source is a man aged 18 to 29 in good health and CMV-seronegative. Each CDR3 is given with its conserved first and last residue. A D gene is named only where the DNA matches it firmly. Size values are once, few and many counts, or a class for expanded clones, and some rows have none.

j_call | d_call | clone_size | v_call | cdr3_aa | cdr3_nt
TRBJ1-6 | - | - | TRBV2 | CASLKEEDSPLHF | TGTGCCAGCCTTAAGGAGGAAGATTCACCCCTCCACTTT
TRBJ1-2 | TRBD1 | - | TRBV4-3 | CASSQEARQGSFYGYTF | TGCGCCAGCAGCCAAGAAGCGCGACAGGGGTCGTTCTATGGCTACACCTTC
TRBJ2-2 | TRBD1 | - | TRBV10-3 | CAISASTGATGEPFF | TGTGCCATCAGTGCCTCGACAGGGGCCACCGGGGAGCCGTTTTTT
TRBJ1-2 | - | - | TRBV5-1 | CASSLDGSSGYTF | TGCGCCAGCAGCTTGGACGGGAGCTCTGGCTACACCTTC
TRBJ1-2 | - | once | TRBV5-5 | CASSLAASSGGYTF | TGTGCCAGCAGCTTGGCGGCCTCTTCGGGTGGCTACACCTTC
TRBJ1-2 | - | few | TRBV5-6 | CASSSAGPPRGYTF | TGTGCCAGCAGTTCTGCGGGACCCCCGAGGGGCTACACCTTC
TRBJ1-2 | - | - | TRBV11-2 | CASSLDRYGYTF | TGTGCCAGCAGCTTAGATCGGTATGGCTACACCTTC
TRBJ2-7 | TRBD1 | - | TRBV15 | CATSTGQAGDCEQYF | TGTGCCACCAGCACCGGACAGGCCGGGGATTGCGAGCAGTACTTC
TRBJ2-5 | - | few | TRBV5-1 | CASRLAGKSGETQYF | TGCGCCAGCCGGTTAGCAGGGAAGTCGGGAGAGACCCAGTACTTC
TRBJ2-5 | TRBD1 | - | TRBV9 | CASSAGTGVVGETQYF | TGTGCCAGCAGCGCCGGGACAGGTGTAGTTGGAGAGACCCAGTACTTC
TRBJ2-7 | TRBD2 | - | TRBV11-2 | CASSPSSSGGAYEQYF | TGTGCCAGCAGCCCCTCCTCTAGCGGGGGGGCCTACGAGCAGTACTTC
TRBJ2-5 | - | - | TRBV4-3 | CASSQDAGQGEETQYF | TGCGCCAGCAGCCAAGATGCTGGGCAGGGTGAAGAGACCCAGTACTTC
TRBJ2-7 | TRBD1 | - | TRBV6-6 | CASSSPSTGVSYEQYF | TGTGCCAGCAGTTCGCCGTCGACAGGGGTCTCCTACGAGCAGTACTTC
TRBJ2-5 | TRBD2 | - | TRBV4-1 | CASSQVTGGMRETQYF | TGCGCCAGCAGCCAAGTCACGGGGGGGATGAGAGAGACCCAGTACTTC
TRBJ1-6 | - | - | TRBV7-2 | CASSSRVGGVLGSPLHF | TGTGCCAGCAGCTCTCGGGTTGGGGGGGTTTTGGGTTCACCCCTCCACTTT
TRBJ2-7 | TRBD2 | - | TRBV4-2 | CASSQELAGYYEQYF | TGTGCCAGCAGCCAAGAGCTAGCGGGGTACTACGAGCAGTACTTC
TRBJ1-3 | - | - | TRBV4-2 | CASSLQRGYGNTIYF | TGTGCCAGCAGCCTCCAGCGAGGTTATGGAAACACCATATATTTT
TRBJ2-2 | - | - | TRBV19 | CASSIANTGELFF | TGTGCCAGTAGTATAGCTAACACCGGGGAGCTGTTTTTT
TRBJ2-1 | - | - | TRBV6-1 | CASSEAQTGYNEQFF | TGTGCCAGCAGTGAAGCCCAGACAGGTTACAATGAGCAGTTCTTC
TRBJ2-7 | - | - | TRBV12-5 | CASGFPGLGVYEQYF | TGTGCTAGTGGTTTCCCAGGGCTTGGGGTCTACGAGCAGTACTTC
TRBJ2-7 | - | - | TRBV7-6 | CASSFERAGEQYF | TGTGCCAGCAGCTTCGAAAGGGCGGGCGAGCAGTACTTC
TRBJ1-1 | TRBD1 | - | TRBV11-2 | CASSLEDRGNTEAFF | TGTGCCAGCAGCCTAGAGGACAGGGGGAACACTGAAGCTTTCTTT
TRBJ2-1 | TRBD2 | once | TRBV5-6 | CASSLRVSGAGEQFF | TGTGCCAGCAGCTTGCGGGTTAGCGGGGCCGGGGAGCAGTTCTTC
TRBJ2-7 | TRBD2 | - | TRBV6-1 | CASSEDDGSGGEQYF | TGTGCCAGCAGTGAAGACGACGGGTCCGGGGGGGAGCAGTACTTC
TRBJ1-1 | - | - | TRBV12-5 | CASGTSGYTEAFF | TGTGCTAGTGGCACCTCCGGGTACACTGAAGCTTTCTTT
TRBJ2-7 | TRBD1 | few | TRBV6-5 | CASSAAGGFYEQYF | TGTGCCAGCAGTGCGGCAGGGGGCTTCTACGAGCAGTACTTC
TRBJ1-1 | - | - | TRBV19 | CASSPQGVNTEAFF | TGTGCCAGTAGTCCGCAGGGTGTGAACACTGAAGCTTTCTTT
TRBJ1-2 | TRBD1 | - | TRBV5-6 | CASRLGQGSPYGYTF | TGTGCCAGCAGACTTGGACAGGGGTCCCCCTATGGCTACACCTTC
TRBJ2-7 | - | - | TRBV7-2 | CASSLGSQGYEQYF | TGTGCCAGCAGCTTAGGTTCACAGGGTTACGAGCAGTACTTC
TRBJ1-3 | - | - | TRBV2 | CASSERGSSGNTIYF | TGTGCCAGCAGTGAACGAGGGAGCTCTGGAAACACCATATATTTT
TRBJ2-3 | TRBD1 | - | TRBV13 | CASSHRTGESTDTQYF | TGTGCCAGCAGCCACCGGACAGGGGAGTCCACAGATACGCAGTATTTT
TRBJ2-7 | TRBD1 | - | TRBV27 | CASSLTDPRQGAHEQYF | TGTGCCAGCAGTTTAACGGACCCTCGACAGGGGGCGCACGAGCAGTACTTC
TRBJ2-7 | - | - | TRBV5-6 | CASSHGQNSYEQYF | TGTGCCAGCAGCCACGGACAGAATTCCTACGAGCAGTACTTC
TRBJ2-2 | TRBD2 | - | TRBV14 | CASSKNTGLGTGELFF | TGTGCCAGCAGCAAAAATACGGGACTAGGGACCGGGGAGCTGTTTTTT
TRBJ1-1 | - | - | TRBV9 | CASSVVPGFPLVNTEAFF | TGTGCCAGCAGCGTAGTGCCAGGGTTCCCTTTGGTGAACACTGAAGCTTTCTTT
TRBJ2-3 | - | - | TRBV5-1 | CASSAGRPPKDTQYF | TGCGCCAGCAGCGCGGGACGTCCACCGAAGGATACGCAGTATTTT
TRBJ2-7 | TRBD1 | - | TRBV11-2 | CASSPVSGQGAYEQYF | TGTGCCAGCAGCCCGGTCTCGGGACAGGGGGCTTACGAGCAGTACTTC
TRBJ2-3 | TRBD1 | once | TRBV7-2 | CASSLEQGAVTDTQYF | TGTGCCAGCAGCTTAGAGCAGGGGGCTGTAACAGATACGCAGTATTTT
TRBJ2-7 | TRBD1 | - | TRBV7-9 | CASSSGTGSYEQYF | TGTGCCAGCAGCTCTGGGACAGGGTCCTACGAGCAGTACTTC
TRBJ1-5 | - | - | TRBV28 | CASSLSGNQPQHF | TGTGCCAGCAGTTTATCGGGGAATCAGCCCCAGCATTTT
TRBJ2-7 | - | - | TRBV4-2 | CASSQDRRSEQYF | TGTGCCAGCAGCCAAGATCGGAGAAGCGAGCAGTACTTC
TRBJ2-7 | TRBD1 | - | TRBV7-9 | CASSLATTGDIGNEQYF | TGTGCCAGCAGCTTAGCGACGACAGGGGACATTGGGAACGAGCAGTACTTC
TRBJ2-7 | - | - | TRBV2 | CASRTGLLSYEQYF | TGTGCCAGCAGAACAGGGCTACTTTCCTACGAGCAGTACTTC
TRBJ1-4 | TRBD1 | - | TRBV2 | CASNTQDRAAEKLFF | TGTGCCAGCAACACACAAGACAGGGCGGCTGAAAAACTGTTTTTT
TRBJ1-1 | - | few | TRBV2 | CASSFLGDKNTEAFF | TGTGCCAGCAGTTTTTTGGGGGACAAGAACACTGAAGCTTTCTTT
TRBJ1-1 | TRBD1 | - | TRBV5-1 | CASSSTGVPNTEAFF | TGCGCCAGCAGCTCGACAGGGGTCCCGAACACTGAAGCTTTCTTT
TRBJ2-3 | TRBD2 | - | TRBV19 | CASRWGGRGTDTQYF | TGTGCCAGTAGATGGGGGGGGAGGGGCACAGATACGCAGTATTTT
TRBJ1-2 | - | - | TRBV4-1 | CASSQDIRGWGYTF | TGCGCCAGCAGCCAAGATATCAGGGGCTGGGGCTACACCTTC
TRBJ2-7 | - | - | TRBV7-8 | CASSLEAGAEEQYF | TGTGCCAGCAGCTTAGAGGCGGGGGCTGAGGAGCAGTACTTC
TRBJ1-1 | TRBD1 | - | TRBV5-3 | CARSARGRSEAFF | TGTGCCAGAAGCGCCAGGGGGCGGAGTGAAGCTTTCTTT
TRBJ1-3 | TRBD1 | - | TRBV15 | CATSTIDRGGTGNTIYF | TGTGCCACCAGCACCATAGACAGGGGAGGGACTGGAAACACCATATATTTT
TRBJ2-1 | TRBD1 | - | TRBV7-6 | CASSLRSAGGHNEQFF | TGTGCCAGCAGCTTAAGGTCGGCAGGGGGCCACAATGAGCAGTTCTTC
TRBJ1-3 | - | - | TRBV27 | CASSLNGRGRVPSGNTIYF | TGTGCCAGCAGTTTAAACGGCAGGGGCCGTGTTCCCTCTGGAAACACCATATATTTT
TRBJ1-2 | TRBD1 | once | TRBV7-9 | CSSSHTGGLTDGYTF | TGTTCCAGCAGCCATACAGGGGGCCTGACGGATGGCTACACCTTC
TRBJ2-7 | - | - | TRBV13 | CASSLAERRHF | TGTGCCAGCAGCTTAGCTGAGCGTAGGCACTTC
TRBJ2-5 | - | - | TRBV6-5 | CASSYSRPVQETQYF | TGTGCCAGCAGTTACTCGCGCCCCGTCCAAGAGACCCAGTACTTC
TRBJ1-1 | TRBD1 | - | TRBV9 | CASSGQGDTEAFF | TGTGCCAGCAGCGGACAGGGTGACACTGAAGCTTTCTTT
TRBJ1-6 | TRBD1 | - | TRBV19 | CASSSSGGYDNSPLHF | TGTGCCAGTAGTTCTTCAGGGGGGTATGATAATTCACCCCTCCACTTT
TRBJ2-2 | - | - | TRBV6-5 | CASSKSTGELFF | TGTGCCAGCAGTAAGAGTACCGGGGAGCTGTTTTTT
TRBJ2-1 | TRBD2 | - | TRBV7-9 | CSSSLLAGHPSHNEQFF | TGTTCCAGCAGCCTACTAGCGGGGCACCCCTCACACAATGAGCAGTTCTTC